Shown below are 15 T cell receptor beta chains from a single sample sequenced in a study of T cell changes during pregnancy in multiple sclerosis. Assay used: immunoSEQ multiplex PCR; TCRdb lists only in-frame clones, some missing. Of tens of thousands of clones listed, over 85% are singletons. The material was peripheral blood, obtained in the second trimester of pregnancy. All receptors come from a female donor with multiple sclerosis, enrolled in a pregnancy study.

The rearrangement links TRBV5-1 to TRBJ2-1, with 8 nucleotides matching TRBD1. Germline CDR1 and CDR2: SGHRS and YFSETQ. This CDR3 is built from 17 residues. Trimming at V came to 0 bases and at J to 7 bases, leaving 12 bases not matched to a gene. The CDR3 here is CASSLAPGTGGENEQFF. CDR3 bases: TGCGCCAGCAGCTTGGCCCCCGGGACAGGCGGAGAAAATGAGCAGTTCTTC.

This chain's CDR3 is CASRPRQVNTEAFF. The CDR3 coding sequence is TGTGCCAGCAGGCCTAGACAGGTGAACACTGAAGCTTTCTTT. The V call is TRBV28, the J call TRBJ1-1; a weak D match, TRBD1 (6 bases). Deletions cut 6 bases from V and 0 bases from J, with 11 bases between. The CDR3 sequence is 14 residues long. From germline, CDR1 is MDHEN and CDR2 SYDVKM.

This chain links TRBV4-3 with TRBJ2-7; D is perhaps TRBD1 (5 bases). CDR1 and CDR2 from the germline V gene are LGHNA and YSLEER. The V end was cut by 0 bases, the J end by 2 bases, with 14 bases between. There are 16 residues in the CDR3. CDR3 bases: TGCGCCAGCAGCCAAGATCTAGGAGAAGGGGCCTACGAGCAGTACTTC. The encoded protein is CASSQDLGEGAYEQYF.

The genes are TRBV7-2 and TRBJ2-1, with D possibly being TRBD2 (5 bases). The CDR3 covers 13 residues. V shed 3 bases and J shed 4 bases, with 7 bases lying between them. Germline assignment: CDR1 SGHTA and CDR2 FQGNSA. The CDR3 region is CASSLSGYNEQFF. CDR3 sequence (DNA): TGTGCCAGCAGCTTGAGCGGTTACAATGAGCAGTTCTTC.

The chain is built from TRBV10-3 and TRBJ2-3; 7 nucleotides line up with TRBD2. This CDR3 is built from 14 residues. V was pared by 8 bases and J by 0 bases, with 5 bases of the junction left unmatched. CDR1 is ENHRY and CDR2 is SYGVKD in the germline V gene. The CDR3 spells CAIRGLSSTDTQYF. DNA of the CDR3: TGTGCCATCCGGGGACTATCTAGCACAGATACGCAGTATTTT.

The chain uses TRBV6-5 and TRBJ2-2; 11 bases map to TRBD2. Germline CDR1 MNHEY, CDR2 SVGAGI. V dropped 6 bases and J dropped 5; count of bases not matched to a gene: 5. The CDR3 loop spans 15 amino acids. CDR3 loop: CASRRLAGYTGELFF. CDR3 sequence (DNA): TGTGCCAGCAGACGACTAGCGGGATATACCGGGGAGCTGTTTTTT.

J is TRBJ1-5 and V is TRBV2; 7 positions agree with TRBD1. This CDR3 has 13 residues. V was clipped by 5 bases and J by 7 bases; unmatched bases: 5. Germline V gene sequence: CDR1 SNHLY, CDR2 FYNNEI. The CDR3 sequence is CASSTGDGQPQHF. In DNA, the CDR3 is TGTGCCAGCAGTACAGGGGATGGCCAGCCCCAGCATTTT.

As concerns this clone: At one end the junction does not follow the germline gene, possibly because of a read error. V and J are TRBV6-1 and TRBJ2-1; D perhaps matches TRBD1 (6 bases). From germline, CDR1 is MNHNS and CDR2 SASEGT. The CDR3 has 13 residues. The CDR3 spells CAGRQESYNEQFF. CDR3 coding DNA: TGTGCCGGCAGACAGGAAAGCTACAATGAGCAGTTCTTC.

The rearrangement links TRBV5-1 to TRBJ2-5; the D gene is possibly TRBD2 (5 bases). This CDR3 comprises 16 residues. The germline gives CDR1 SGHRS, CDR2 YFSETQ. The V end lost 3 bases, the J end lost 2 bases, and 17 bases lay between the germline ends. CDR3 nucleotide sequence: TGCGCCAGCAGCTATTACTCCACTAGATTACAAGAGACCCAGTACTTC. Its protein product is CASSYYSTRLQETQYF.

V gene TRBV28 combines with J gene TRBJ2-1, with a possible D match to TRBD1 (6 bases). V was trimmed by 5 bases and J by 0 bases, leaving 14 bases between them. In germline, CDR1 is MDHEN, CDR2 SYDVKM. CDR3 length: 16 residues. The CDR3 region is CASSPPDRSSYNEQFF. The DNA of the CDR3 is TGTGCCAGCAGTCCCCCGGACAGAAGCTCCTACAATGAGCAGTTCTTC.

CDR3 residues: CASSQDRGYRDTQYF. CDR3 nucleotide sequence: TGCGCCAGCAGCCAAGATCGGGGGTACCGAGATACGCAGTATTTT. V usage is TRBV4-3 and J usage is TRBJ2-3, with D maybe TRBD2 (6 bases). The CDR3 has 15 amino acids. The germline V gene encodes CDR1 LGHNA and CDR2 YSLEER. Trimming shortened V by 0 bases and J by 5 bases, and 12 bases separated the two germline ends.

For the CDR3, the DNA is TGTGCCAGCAGCTTAGCAGGGGATTTTCAGCCCCAGCATTTT. Translating it yields CASSLAGDFQPQHF. This chain links TRBV7-9 with TRBJ1-5; tentative D call: TRBD1 (5 bases). V was pared by 0 bases and J by 6 bases, with 9 bases between. The CDR3 spans 14 residues. Germline CDR1 and CDR2: SEHNR and FQNEAQ (reference sequence).

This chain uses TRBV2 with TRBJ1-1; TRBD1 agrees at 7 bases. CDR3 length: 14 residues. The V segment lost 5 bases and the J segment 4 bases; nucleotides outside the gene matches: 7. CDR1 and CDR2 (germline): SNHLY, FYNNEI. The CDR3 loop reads CASSYDRVGTEAFF. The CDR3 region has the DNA TGTGCCAGCAGTTACGACAGGGTCGGCACTGAAGCTTTCTTT.

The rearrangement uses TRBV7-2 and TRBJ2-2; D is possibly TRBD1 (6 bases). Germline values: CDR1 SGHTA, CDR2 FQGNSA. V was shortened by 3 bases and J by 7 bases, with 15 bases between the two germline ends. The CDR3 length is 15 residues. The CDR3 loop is CASSLDSPPLGELFF. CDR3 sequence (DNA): TGTGCCAGCAGCTTGGACAGTCCCCCCCTCGGGGAGCTGTTTTTT.

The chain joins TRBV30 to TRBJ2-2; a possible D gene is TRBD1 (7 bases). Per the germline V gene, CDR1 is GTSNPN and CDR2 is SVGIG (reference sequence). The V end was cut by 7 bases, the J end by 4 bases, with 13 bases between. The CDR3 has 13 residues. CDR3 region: CASAGQTTGELFF. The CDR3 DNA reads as TGTGCCTCGGCGGGACAGACCACCGGGGAGCTGTTTTTT.